This T cell receptor beta chain was identified during a study of cytomegalovirus exposure and HLA in healthy donors. The study's findings and limits: A reported reduction in N-insertions relative to the roughly 710-donor mean was seen in an Asian-associated ancestry cluster in a later analysis. A later analysis linked a missense variant in DCLRE1C to the trimming of TCR beta V and J genes.

Trimming took 0 bases from V and 3 from J; bases not matched to a gene: 6. Germline V gene data show CDR1 as SGHRS and CDR2 as YFSETQ. This CDR3 has 15 amino acids. In the case of this clone: Its antigen remains unidentified.

13 Jbeta primers and 60 Vbeta primers were used for the PCR. This table comes from immunoSEQ multiplex PCR, and its TCRdb copy is limited to in-frame clones, with some not included. The data contain 65,000 to 85,000 clones, around three quarters of them singletons. The chain is built from TRBV5-1 and TRBJ2-7; 7 bases map to TRBD2. This TCR derives from a middle-aged woman in good health and CMV-seropositive. The specimen was PBMCs. In DNA form, the CDR3 reads TGCGCCAGCAGCTTGGATACGGGGGGTAACTACGAGCAGTACTTC. Translation gives CASSLDTGGNYEQYF.